This T cell receptor (beta chain) comes out of a study of T cell repertoires in cytomegalovirus infection. Looking at the study overall: The study used recently identified HLA-C-restricted and well-studied HLA-B-restricted CMV epitopes. Carrying CMV and the relevant HLA type showed in public TCR beta signatures.

TCRdb re-derived calls from the reads in MiXCR, one entry per CDR3 protein. The table lists hundreds of thousands of distinct CDR3 sequences, approximately 40% of them singletons, with roughly two fifths in the top ten. In regard to this clonotype: The antigen remains unidentified.

The study, taken as a whole, reports: Summed frequency of shared TCR beta families picked out CMV carriers who also had the relevant HLA. Ex vivo responses were dominated by HLA-C-restricted CMV-specific TCR beta clonotypes.

V shed 5 bases and J shed 4 bases, with 11 bases lying between them. The V gene's germline CDR1 is SEHNR and CDR2 FQNEAQ (reference sequence). The CDR3 contains 14 residues. This clonotype was sampled from a human donor in good health (CMV status not recorded). Some clones in this sample may be carry-over from other donors' samples. Sequenced here: cultured PBMCs, sampled from culture after CMV antigen stimulation. The chain has TRBV7-9 and TRBJ1-4, with D perhaps TRBD1 (5 bases). The CDR3 nucleotides are TGTGCCAGCAGCGTCCAGGGCATTAATGAAAAACTGTTTTTT. Amino acid sequence: CASSVQGINEKLFF.